The rows below give T cell receptor beta chains drawn from one sample of a study of T cell changes during pregnancy in multiple sclerosis. Sequenced by immunoSEQ multiplex PCR; TCRdb stores in-frame clones only, minus some. The table shows about 76,000 clones, with roughly 93% occurring only once. The sample here was peripheral blood, taken in the second trimester of pregnancy. These receptor sequences come from a female donor with multiple sclerosis, enrolled in a pregnancy study. Each CDR3 is given with its conserved first and last residue. D genes are given only for firm matches. A clone size is listed for some rows: how often the clone was seen (once, few, many), or a class if it is expanded.

clone size	V gene	D gene	J gene	CDR3 protein	CDR3 DNA
-	TRBV19	-	TRBJ2-2	CASTVDFTGELFF	TGTGCCAGTACCGTAGACTTCACCGGGGAGCTGTTTTTT
-	TRBV6-5	-	TRBJ2-2	CASSRYGTSGELFF	TGTGCCAGCAGTCGTTACGGGACTTCTGGGGAGCTGTTTTTT
-	TRBV7-9	TRBD1	TRBJ1-2	CASSNGTGRLWGYTF	TGTGCCAGCAGCAACGGGACAGGGAGACTATGGGGCTACACCTTC
-	TRBV4-2	-	TRBJ1-1	CASSQEGGGYTEAFF	TGTGCCAGCAGCCAAGAAGGTGGGGGCTACACTGAAGCTTTCTTT
-	TRBV9	TRBD2	TRBJ2-3	CASSVTSGDTQYF	TGTGCCAGCAGCGTGACTAGCGGAGATACGCAGTATTTT
-	TRBV6-5	TRBD1	TRBJ1-2	CASSPGGGYTF	TGTGCCAGCAGCCCAGGGGGCGGCTACACCTTC
once	TRBV27	-	TRBJ1-1	CASSRMGGEAFF	TGTGCCAGCAGCCGCATGGGGGGGGAAGCTTTCTTT
-	TRBV27	TRBD1	TRBJ1-1	CASSFSTDRVGRNTEAFF	TGTGCCAGCAGTTTTTCCACGGACAGGGTGGGACGGAACACTGAAGCTTTCTTT
-	TRBV11-2	-	TRBJ2-1	CASSPLTGDYNEQFF	TGTGCCAGCAGCCCCCTGACGGGGGACTACAATGAGCAGTTCTTC
-	TRBV7-9	-	TRBJ2-7	CASSFTDSYEQYF	TGTGCCAGCAGCTTTACAGACTCCTACGAGCAGTACTTC
-	TRBV6-5	TRBD1	TRBJ1-1	CASGPGQGVTEAFF	TGTGCCAGCGGCCCGGGACAGGGGGTTACTGAAGCTTTCTTT
once	TRBV6-5	-	TRBJ2-7	CASSYAIRGHEQYF	TGTGCCAGCAGTTACGCAATCAGGGGCCACGAGCAGTACTTC
once	TRBV6-5	-	TRBJ1-1	CASSYSTENTEAFF	TGTGCCAGCAGTTACTCGACTGAGAACACTGAAGCTTTCTTT
-	TRBV7-9	-	TRBJ2-3	CASSLVLYTDTQYF	TGTGCCAGCAGCTTAGTCCTGTACACAGATACGCAGTATTTT